This TCR beta chain was obtained from a study of blood T cells in healthy people across ages. The CDR3 consists of 15 residues. Trimming removed 3 bases at V and 11 bases at J, with 22 bases between. Then a second PCR, running roughly 7 to 11 cycles, was carried out with a sample-barcoded 5' primer and a J-beta primer mix. Via MiXCR, TCRdb re-called the 5' RACE reads, giving one row per CDR3 protein. The sample holds under 950,000 distinct CDR3 sequences; roughly 20% are singletons and the top ten take under 25%. The clonotype comes from a man in his 70s in good health. The specimen sequenced was blood. The chain uses TRBV12-3 or TRBV12-4 and TRBJ2-5; TRBD1 or TRBD2 may be the D gene (5 bases each). The CDR3 sequence is CASSLIVQVGVEQYF. The CDR3 DNA follows: TGTGCCAGCAGTTTGATAGTTCAGGTGGGGGTGGAGCAGTACTTC.